This T cell receptor beta chain was captured in a study of follicular helper T cells after annual influenza vaccination. General observations from the study: Change in circulating plasmablasts correlated with ICOS+CD38+ cTfh clonality change. For non-cTfh compartments, undersampling could not be ruled out.

Remarks on this clone: Its antigen is as yet unknown.

Time point specified: 2015-2016 season, 7 days after influenza vaccination. Germline CDR1 SGHRS, CDR2 YFSETQ. V dropped 7 bases and J dropped 0 bases, with 10 bases sitting between them. The CDR3 is 14 amino acids. Survey level resolution was used for TCRB sequencing. The method was immunoSEQ multiplex PCR; TCRdb's version includes in-frame clones alone and lacks a portion of them. There are some 6,200 clones in the sample; 84% occur only once, and less than 0.65% lies in the top ten. This specimen was CXCR5- memory CD4+ T cells sorted from blood, taken 7 days after influenza vaccination. The chain recombines TRBV5-1 with TRBJ2-2, with a weak D call TRBD2 (6 bases). The sequence was collected from an adult who received the influenza vaccine. As DNA, the CDR3 is TGCGCCAGCGACGCGGGATCGAACACCGGGGAGCTGTTTTTT. Translation: CASDAGSNTGELFF.